A selection of T cell receptor beta chains follows, all from one sample in a study of OX40 agonist ivuxolimab in advanced cancers. TCRdb's table, derived via immunoSEQ multiplex PCR, lists solely in-frame clones and lacks some. The table records 70,000 to 85,000 clones, 80% to 95% of them present only once. The input for sequencing was CD4+ or CD8+ T cells sorted from blood, taken in a trial of the OX40 agonist ivuxolimab. These receptor sequences come from an adult with an advanced solid tumor such as melanoma, head and neck, liver or kidney cancer. Both conserved end residues are part of each CDR3. The order of the fields is J gene, clone size, D gene, V gene, CDR3 protein, CDR3 DNA. The D gene is left open where the match is weak. Clone sizes are given selectively: once, few, many, or a class where the clone is expanded.

>TRBJ2-3|.|.|TRBV30
CAWIIAAGSTDTQYF
TGTGCCTGGATCATCGCAGCAGGAAGCACAGATACGCAGTATTTT
>TRBJ1-2|once|.|TRBV12-2
CASRLVQGQFDYGYTF
TGTGCAAGTCGCTTAGTCCAGGGGCAATTTGACTATGGCTACACCTTC
>TRBJ1-4|once|TRBD1|TRBV9
CASSPPYGTGNEKLFF
TGTGCCAGCAGTCCTCCCTACGGGACAGGGAACGAAAAACTGTTTTTT
>TRBJ1-1|.|.|TRBV27
CASSPSREGHTEAFF
TGTGCCAGCAGTCCCTCTAGGGAGGGTCACACTGAAGCTTTCTTT
>TRBJ1-1|.|.|TRBV19
CASKTGYGYTEAFF
TGTGCCAGTAAGACAGGCTATGGGTACACTGAAGCTTTCTTT
>TRBJ1-2|few|.|TRBV27
CASSLLAGGYGYTF
TGTGCCAGCAGTTTATTAGCTGGGGGCTATGGCTACACCTTC
>TRBJ2-1|.|.|TRBV7-2
CASSYSNGNNEQFF
TGTGCCAGCAGCTACTCGAATGGGAACAATGAGCAGTTCTTC
>TRBJ2-6|.|.|TRBV19
CASSISGSGANVLTF
TGTGCCAGTAGTATATCCGGGTCGGGGGCCAACGTCCTGACTTTC
>TRBJ1-2|.|.|TRBV28
CASSLIGRAQGYGYTF
TGTGCCAGCAGTTTAATAGGCCGGGCGCAGGGCTATGGCTACACCTTC
>TRBJ1-2|.|.|TRBV6-5
CASSYGGRNGYTF
TGTGCCAGCAGTTACGGGGGACGTAATGGCTACACCTTC
>TRBJ2-1|.|.|TRBV27
CASSLAGAPLYNEQFF
TGTGCCAGCAGTTTAGCGGGGGCACCACTCTACAATGAGCAGTTCTTC
>TRBJ1-1|.|.|TRBV27
CASSLGGRGLNTEAFF
TGTGCCAGCAGTTTAGGGGGCAGGGGCCTAAACACTGAAGCTTTCTTT
>TRBJ1-1|.|.|TRBV5-5
CASSLAAGTEAFF
TGTGCCAGCAGCTTGGCCGCAGGCACTGAAGCTTTCTTT
>TRBJ2-3|.|.|TRBV15
CATSRRGNTDTQYF
TGTGCCACCAGCAGAAGGGGGAACACAGATACGCAGTATTTT
>TRBJ1-3|.|.|TRBV10-3
CAIWTDSGNTIYF
TGTGCCATCTGGACAGACTCTGGAAACACCATATATTTT
>TRBJ1-1|.|TRBD1|TRBV7-9
CASSFRQGMNTEAFF
TGTGCCAGCAGCTTCCGACAGGGTATGAACACTGAAGCTTTCTTT
>TRBJ2-5|.|TRBD1|TRBV6-1
CASSPEGAGGETQYF
TGTGCCAGCAGTCCTGAGGGGGCAGGGGGTGAGACCCAGTACTTC
>TRBJ2-6|.|.|TRBV10-2
CASSLSMEGWDSGANVLTF
TGCGCCAGCAGTCTCTCTATGGAGGGGTGGGATTCCGGGGCCAACGTCCTGACTTTC
>TRBJ2-2|.|TRBD2|TRBV9
CASSAAGGNGELFF
TGTGCCAGCAGCGCAGCGGGAGGGAACGGGGAGCTGTTTTTT
>TRBJ1-1|.|.|TRBV7-9
CASSLVPRSAEAFF
TGTGCCAGCAGCTTAGTCCCACGAAGCGCTGAAGCTTTCTTT
>TRBJ2-3|.|TRBD1|TRBV7-3
CASSAGELQGAQYF
TGTGCCAGCAGCGCAGGGGAGCTCCAGGGGGCGCAGTATTTT
>TRBJ2-2|.|.|TRBV7-3
CASSFNSGELFF
TGTGCCAGCAGCTTTAACAGCGGGGAGCTGTTTTTT
>TRBJ2-5|.|TRBD1|TRBV29-1
CSVSGEGAETQYF
TGCAGCGTATCAGGCGAGGGGGCAGAGACCCAGTACTTC
>TRBJ2-7|.|.|TRBV7-9
CASRLGPYEQYF
TGTGCCAGCAGACTCGGACCCTACGAGCAGTACTTC
>TRBJ1-2|.|.|TRBV27
CASSSGDINGYTF
TGTGCCAGCAGTTCAGGGGATATCAACGGCTACACCTTC
>TRBJ1-2|.|TRBD1|TRBV13
CASSLVGDSRVGYTF
TGTGCCAGCAGCTTAGTGGGGGACAGTCGGGTCGGCTACACCTTC
>TRBJ1-1|.|.|TRBV11-2
CASSSQVEAFF
TGTGCCAGCAGCTCACAAGTTGAAGCTTTCTTT
>TRBJ1-5|.|TRBD1|TRBV4-1
CASSLQGGDQPQHF
TGCGCCAGCAGCCTTCAGGGGGGAGATCAGCCCCAGCATTTT
>TRBJ2-3|.|.|TRBV9
CASSGYRDTDTQYF
TGTGCCAGCAGCGGATACAGGGACACAGATACGCAGTATTTT
>TRBJ2-1|.|.|TRBV7-9
CASSPQGYNEQFF
TGTGCCAGCAGCCCACAGGGTTACAATGAGCAGTTCTTC
>TRBJ1-1|.|TRBD1|TRBV2
CASSEETGSTEAFF
TGTGCCAGCAGTGAAGAGACAGGGTCAACCGAAGCTTTCTTT
>TRBJ2-7|.|.|TRBV11-2
CASSPTAAEQYF
TGTGCCAGCAGCCCCACAGCGGCCGAGCAGTACTTC
>TRBJ2-2|.|.|TRBV10-2
CASTAQFGGTGELFF
TGCGCCAGCACCGCTCAATTCGGAGGTACCGGGGAGCTGTTTTTT
>TRBJ1-5|.|TRBD1|TRBV4-1
CASSQEWGQWDQPQHF
TGCGCCAGCAGCCAAGAATGGGGACAGTGGGATCAGCCCCAGCATTTT
>TRBJ1-1|.|.|TRBV12-5
CASGLGEGLGTEAFF
TGTGCTAGTGGTTTGGGAGAGGGGCTAGGAACTGAAGCTTTCTTT
>TRBJ2-7|.|.|TRBV10-3
CAISESSAPASDEQYF
TGTGCCATCAGTGAGTCGTCAGCACCGGCCTCGGATGAGCAGTACTTC
>TRBJ1-1|.|TRBD1|TRBV5-6
CASSRTGHMNTEAFF
TGTGCCAGCAGCCGGACAGGCCATATGAACACTGAAGCTTTCTTT
>TRBJ2-3|.|.|TRBV5-1
CASSGLGGEDTQYF
TGCGCCAGCAGCGGTCTAGGGGGTGAGGATACGCAGTATTTT
>TRBJ2-2|once|TRBD2|TRBV5-1
CASSLTSGDTGELFF
TGCGCCAGCAGCTTGACCAGCGGGGACACCGGGGAGCTGTTTTTT
>TRBJ1-5|once|.|TRBV14
CASSPGDGMDPQHF
TGTGCCAGCAGCCCTGGGGACGGTATGGATCCCCAGCATTTT
>TRBJ1-1|.|.|TRBV5-1
CASSFTGGNTEAFF
TGCGCCAGCAGCTTTACAGGAGGAAACACTGAAGCTTTCTTT